This T cell receptor (beta chain) was captured in a study of T cell changes during pregnancy in multiple sclerosis (dated by TCRdb to between 2018 and 2021). As for the study more broadly: The study looked at changes in the T cell repertoire across pregnancy in women with multiple sclerosis.

Comment on this clone: There is no known antigen for this receptor. No quality values exist for individual bases; no much larger clone is one base distant.

Library construction relied on the immunoSEQ multiplex PCR assay. What TCRdb holds here is the immuneACCESS table cut down to in-frame rearrangements. Part of the clones is not present; checked against another copy, under half of the missing clones reflect an unresolved V gene, and the others are unexplained. This sample has around 99,000 clones in its table, and 85% to 95% of those were observed once. The top ten clonotypes cover under 3% of the sample. The material was peripheral blood, obtained in the first trimester of pregnancy. This sequence was found in a female donor with multiple sclerosis, enrolled in a pregnancy study.

The bases are TGTGCCAGCAGCCCTAGGGGGCAGAGGGGCTACACCTTC. Its coded protein is CASSPRGQRGYTF. This receptor chain uses TRBV6-5 and TRBJ1-2, with 7 central nucleotides matching TRBD1. Counted from cysteine to phenylalanine, this CDR3 has 13 amino acids. The retained sequence is limited to the CDR3, 39 bases, with the frame set at the first base. CDR1 MNHEY and CDR2 SVGAGI were looked up in the germline V gene. V has 6 bases trimmed and J has 8 bases trimmed; junction bases matching no gene number 9.